The T cell receptor beta chain described here comes from a study of cytomegalovirus exposure and HLA in healthy donors. General study results and limits: In the 120 or so validation repertoires, about 94% of cluster scores exceeded 0, per a later analysis. Many donors shared some public TCRs, even though most TCR sequences were rare. It was 160 or so TCR beta chains that were listed as cytomegalovirus-associated.

A word on this clone: Its antigen is undetermined.

The method was immunoSEQ multiplex PCR; TCRdb's version includes in-frame clones alone and lacks a portion of them. The repertoire holds approximately 210,000 clones, with around nine tenths as singletons. The junction had 7 bases not matched to a gene; V was cut back by 5 bases and J by 1 base. Germline V CDR1 and CDR2: LGHNA, YSLEER. CDR3 length: 17 amino acids. This chain links TRBV4-3 with TRBJ2-2; 10 nucleotides line up with TRBD2. Sequenced: PBMCs. The origin of this receptor is a young woman in good health and CMV-seronegative. The CDR3 here is CASSENIAGGNTGELFF. The CDR3 coding sequence is TGCGCCAGCAGCGAAAATATAGCGGGGGGGAACACCGGGGAGCTGTTTTTT.